Sequencing of this T cell receptor beta chain was carried out in a study of CD8 T cells in Susac syndrome. The RNA input was about 0.45 to 1 ug, and it was reverse transcribed with random hexamers. TCR beta CDR3 was amplified by immunoSEQ covering 54 Vbeta and 13 Jbeta. TCRdb independently ran MiXCR on the immunoSEQ multiplex PCR reads; one entry per CDR3 protein. The sample carries roughly 130,000 distinct CDR3 sequences, over 90% recorded once. TCR beta sequencing covered blood CD8+ and CD4+ T cells. Controls were age- and sex-matched healthy donors. The TEMRA cells underwent FACS enrichment, while the CD8+ and CD4+ T cells underwent negative isolation. The source material was CD4+ T cells from PBMCs. The TCR sequence derives from a human donor in good health.

The CDR3 spells CASSPSLASSTDTQYF. The CDR3 DNA reads as TGTGCCAGCTCACCATCCCTAGCCTCTAGCACAGATACGCAGTATTTT. V and J are TRBV18 and TRBJ2-3; tentatively, D is TRBD2 (5 bases). CDR3 length: 16 residues. Germline V CDR1 and CDR2: KGHSH, LQKENI. V was clipped by 2 bases and J by 0 bases, with 12 bases between them.